One T cell receptor (beta chain) is described in this entry. Its recognized antigen is unknown. Base qualities are missing; no much larger clone stands one base away. Systemically healthy Caucasian individuals from Russia, 35 to 50 in total and aged roughly 6 to 100 years, were included as donors. Ten milliliters of peripheral blood were drawn from each donor into EDTA-treated Vacutainer tubes. PBMCs were isolated by Ficoll-Paque density-gradient centrifugation, with at least 7 million obtained per sample. Total RNA was extracted from PBMCs with Trizol reagent, with at least 5 micrograms obtained per sample. The percentages of naive CD45RAhigh/CD27high T cells were determined by flow cytometry on a PBMC aliquot from every donor. This sample was included in a study of blood T cells in healthy people across ages (dated by TCRdb to the mid-2010s). A note on the overall study: In model experiments, roughly one uniquely barcoded TCR beta cDNA molecule per two T cells was captured by template switching. Donors of different ages were randomly distributed across sequencing lanes to avoid experimental bias. Two additional independent replicas of 1 million unique cDNA reads from the same blood draw were analyzed for two donors (one aged 18 to 29 and one aged 80 or older). The study measured age-related changes in TCR beta repertoire diversity using deep sequencing normalized with unique cDNA molecular identifiers. The donors were split into four age groups: young (average approximately 16 years), middle-aged (over 35), aged (about 62) and long-lived (over 75). Results and caveats for the whole study, not just this receptor: As age increased, observed TCR beta diversity per million T cells dropped in a roughly linear way, and a significant reduction was already evident by age about 40. The CMV infection status of donors was not known, potentially confounding age-related changes in expanded clonotypes. Because profiling used bulk unsorted PBMCs, naive and antigen-experienced compartments could not be compared conclusively. Observed TCR beta diversity correlated strongly with the percentage of naive T cells measured by flow cytometry. Estimates of total diversity based on one million sequenced T cells were regarded as lower bounds and as underestimates. The long-lived group showed more naive CD4+ T cells, fewer expanded clones and increased TCR diversity than the aged group, suggesting age selection.

Receptor amplification or capture employed 5' RACE. Instrument on record: Illumina HiSeq 2500. A second PCR of roughly 7 to 11 cycles was performed with a sample-barcoded 5' primer and a J-beta primer mix. A template-switch 5' adaptor carrying 12 random nucleotides introduced a unique molecular identifier onto each TCR beta cDNA molecule. At least 2.5 million CDR3-containing paired-end reads were obtained from each sample. First-strand cDNA synthesis was performed from all RNA using the Mint cDNA synthesis kit, with priming by a TRBC-specific oligonucleotide. After uracil-DNA glycosylase treatment, a first 18-cycle PCR used universal primers M1SS and BC2_uni_R on all cDNA. The published analysis was carried out like this. For normalization, 1 million high-quality reads were randomly selected from each sample, with every read carrying a distinct molecular identifier. Reads with shared molecular identifiers were discarded instead of being binned into consensus sequences. MiTCR, with a Q25 quality threshold and the strictest error-elimination algorithm, was used for CDR3 identification, clonotype clustering and error correction. A nonparametric unseen species model with Euler transformation was used to estimate a lower bound on total TCR beta diversity. TCRdb ran its own pipeline on the public reads, namely fastp trimming at Q25 and MiXCR clone calling, and kept in-frame beta chains. A single entry per CDR3 protein holds the most common genes and DNA from its merged rows. TCRdb's processing, not the study's, gives the V and J calls here. In all, the sample holds under 950,000 distinct CDR3 sequences, and 20% to 25% of those were seen once. Of the sample, approximately 20% falls within the top ten clones.

Material: blood. The TCR comes from a man aged 65-85 years in good health.

DNA sequence: TGTGCCAGCAGCACAGAGGGTAACTATGGCTACACCTTC. It translates to CASSTEGNYGYTF. This chain joins TRBV7-9 to TRBJ1-2; the D gene identity is not certain. Trimming takes 5 bases from V and 1 base from J, and the germline ends sit 8 bases apart. From its cysteine to its phenylalanine, the CDR3 spans 13 amino acids. Only CDR3 DNA is held: 39 bases, read in frame from base 1. CDR1 and CDR2 (SEHNR, FQNEAQ) derive from the germline V gene (reference sequence).